This T cell receptor beta chain was found in a study of OX40 agonist ivuxolimab in advanced cancers. This clone has a single count. Repertoires were generated with immunoSEQ multiplex PCR, while TCRdb's copy carries only in-frame clones and drops some. This table has under 45,000 clones, about 70% appearing once. Source: CD4+ or CD8+ T cells sorted from blood, taken in a trial of the OX40 agonist ivuxolimab. This clonotype was obtained from an adult with an advanced solid tumor such as melanoma, head and neck, liver or kidney cancer.

The CDR3, as DNA: TGTGCCAGCAGCTCTCCGTTGGGACAGGGAGGATACGAGCAGTACTTC. This sequence encodes CASSSPLGQGGYEQYF. V and J are TRBV11-1 and TRBJ2-7, with 9 positions matching TRBD1. Losses at the gene ends were 4 bases for V and 4 bases for J; bases not matched to a gene: 11. The CDR3 is made up of 16 amino acids. Germline V lookup: CDR1 SGHAT, CDR2 FQDESV (reference sequence).